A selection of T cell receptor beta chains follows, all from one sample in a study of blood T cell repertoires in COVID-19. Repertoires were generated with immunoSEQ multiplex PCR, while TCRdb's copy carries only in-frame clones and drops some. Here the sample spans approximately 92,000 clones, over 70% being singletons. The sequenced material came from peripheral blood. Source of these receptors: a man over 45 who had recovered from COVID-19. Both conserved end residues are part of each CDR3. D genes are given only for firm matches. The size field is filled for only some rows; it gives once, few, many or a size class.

CDR3nt: TGTGCCAGCAGGTTTACAGGGGGCGGAAACACTGAAGCTTTCTTT
CDR3aa: CASRFTGGGNTEAFF
abundance: once
j_gene: TRBJ1-1
v_gene: TRBV5-6
d_gene: TRBD1

CDR3nt: TGTGCCAGTAGTGCCCTGGGACAGCTCACAGATACGCAGTATTTT
CDR3aa: CASSALGQLTDTQYF
abundance: .
j_gene: TRBJ2-3
v_gene: TRBV19
d_gene: TRBD1

CDR3nt: TGTGCCAGCAGTTACTCTCCATTTGAGCAGTTCTTC
CDR3aa: CASSYSPFEQFF
abundance: .
j_gene: TRBJ2-1
v_gene: TRBV6-6
d_gene: .

CDR3nt: TGTGCCAGCAGCCAAGGGGAGGGGCTTACGGATGAAGCTTTCTTT
CDR3aa: CASSQGEGLTDEAFF
abundance: .
j_gene: TRBJ1-1
v_gene: TRBV4-2
d_gene: .

CDR3nt: TGTGCCAGCAGTGATCGGGGTATCAATCAGCCCCAGCATTTT
CDR3aa: CASSDRGINQPQHF
abundance: .
j_gene: TRBJ1-5
v_gene: TRBV2
d_gene: .

CDR3nt: TGTGCCAGCAGCGAGAGGCAGGACAGCTATGGCTACACCTTC
CDR3aa: CASSERQDSYGYTF
abundance: .
j_gene: TRBJ1-2
v_gene: TRBV9
d_gene: .

CDR3nt: TGTGCCAGCTCACCCCAATACGGGGAGAACACTGAAGCTTTCTTT
CDR3aa: CASSPQYGENTEAFF
abundance: .
j_gene: TRBJ1-1
v_gene: TRBV18
d_gene: .

CDR3nt: TGTGCCAGCAGCTTAGGGGCTCGGGGGGAGCAGTACTTC
CDR3aa: CASSLGARGEQYF
abundance: .
j_gene: TRBJ2-7
v_gene: TRBV7-2
d_gene: .

CDR3nt: TGTGCCAGCAGCCAAGATCTCCATCGGGCAGGGGGAAACACCATATATTTT
CDR3aa: CASSQDLHRAGGNTIYF
abundance: many
j_gene: TRBJ1-3
v_gene: TRBV3-1/TRBV3-2
d_gene: .

CDR3nt: TGTGCCAGTAGTATTAGTGCAGGGTCTGAAGCTTTCTTT
CDR3aa: CASSISAGSEAFF
abundance: .
j_gene: TRBJ1-1
v_gene: TRBV19
d_gene: .

CDR3nt: TGTGCCAGCAGCTTCACAGGGTCTAGGTCCTACAATGAGCAGTTCTTC
CDR3aa: CASSFTGSRSYNEQFF
abundance: .
j_gene: TRBJ2-1
v_gene: TRBV11-2
d_gene: .

CDR3nt: TGTGCCAGCAGTGAGAGCGTCTCTAGCGGGAGTGAGCAGTTCTTC
CDR3aa: CASSESVSSGSEQFF
abundance: once
j_gene: TRBJ2-1
v_gene: TRBV6-1
d_gene: TRBD2

CDR3nt: TGTGCCAGCAGCCCAGGAAGGGGTACCACAGATACGCAGTATTTT
CDR3aa: CASSPGRGTTDTQYF
abundance: .
j_gene: TRBJ2-3
v_gene: TRBV7-2
d_gene: .

CDR3nt: TGTGCCAGCCAACGACCAGGAACAGATACGCAGTATTTT
CDR3aa: CASQRPGTDTQYF
abundance: .
j_gene: TRBJ2-3
v_gene: TRBV27
d_gene: .

CDR3nt: TGCGCCAGCAGTGGACTACCCCAAGAGACCCAGTACTTC
CDR3aa: CASSGLPQETQYF
abundance: .
j_gene: TRBJ2-5
v_gene: TRBV10-2
d_gene: .

CDR3nt: TGTGCCAGCAGAACCGGACAGGGTTCGAGTCAGCCCCAGCATTTT
CDR3aa: CASRTGQGSSQPQHF
abundance: .
j_gene: TRBJ1-5
v_gene: TRBV27
d_gene: TRBD1

CDR3nt: TGTGCCAGTAGTAAGGACTACAGTGATCTACGAGCTTTCTTT
CDR3aa: CASSKDYSDLRAFF
abundance: .
j_gene: TRBJ1-1
v_gene: TRBV19
d_gene: .

CDR3nt: TGCAGCACGGGGGCAGACTATGGCTACACCTTC
CDR3aa: CSTGADYGYTF
abundance: .
j_gene: TRBJ1-2
v_gene: TRBV29-1
d_gene: .

CDR3nt: TGTGCCAGCAGTTTTCGACAGGGAGCAGGCGTCACTAATGAAAAACTGTTTTTT
CDR3aa: CASSFRQGAGVTNEKLFF
abundance: .
j_gene: TRBJ1-4
v_gene: TRBV27
d_gene: TRBD1

CDR3nt: TGTGCCAGCAGCTTGGGCGCGATTAGCGGCACAGATACGCAGTATTTT
CDR3aa: CASSLGAISGTDTQYF
abundance: few
j_gene: TRBJ2-3
v_gene: TRBV5-4
d_gene: .

CDR3nt: TGTGCCAGCAGTTACGGTCTAGCGGGACAAGAGACCCAGTACTTC
CDR3aa: CASSYGLAGQETQYF
abundance: .
j_gene: TRBJ2-5
v_gene: TRBV6-5
d_gene: TRBD2

CDR3nt: TGTGCCAGCTACAGGACAGAGGGGACACCCCTCCACTTT
CDR3aa: CASYRTEGTPLHF
abundance: .
j_gene: TRBJ1-6
v_gene: TRBV2
d_gene: .

CDR3nt: TGTGCCAGCAGCAGAAGCGGGAGTTTGAACGAGCAGTACTTC
CDR3aa: CASSRSGSLNEQYF
abundance: few
j_gene: TRBJ2-7
v_gene: TRBV6-5
d_gene: TRBD2

CDR3nt: TGCGCCGGCCCGCCCGCAGGGCCCCTCCACTTT
CDR3aa: CAGPPAGPLHF
abundance: .
j_gene: TRBJ1-6
v_gene: TRBV23-1
d_gene: .

CDR3nt: TGCGCCAGCAGCTTGGGCGGCAGGCAGGGTTTAGCTGGGGCCAACGTCCTGACTTTC
CDR3aa: CASSLGGRQGLAGANVLTF
abundance: .
j_gene: TRBJ2-6
v_gene: TRBV5-1
d_gene: .

CDR3nt: TGTGCCAGCAGTTACTCGGGCAGTAACACTGAAGCTTTCTTT
CDR3aa: CASSYSGSNTEAFF
abundance: .
j_gene: TRBJ1-1
v_gene: TRBV6-6
d_gene: .

CDR3nt: TGTGCCAGCAGCGCCGCTGACAGGGGGTTAGCAGGGGAGACCCAGTACTTC
CDR3aa: CASSAADRGLAGETQYF
abundance: .
j_gene: TRBJ2-5
v_gene: TRBV7-9
d_gene: TRBD1

CDR3nt: TGTGCCAGCATTATCAGCGGGGGGGCAGGAGATACGCAGTATTTT
CDR3aa: CASIISGGAGDTQYF
abundance: .
j_gene: TRBJ2-3
v_gene: TRBV2
d_gene: TRBD2

CDR3nt: TGTGCCAGCAGTGAATCCGTATATACGCAGTATTTT
CDR3aa: CASSESVYTQYF
abundance: .
j_gene: TRBJ2-3
v_gene: TRBV2
d_gene: .

CDR3nt: TGTGCCAGCAGTTCAAGACAGTTTGAAGCTTTCTTT
CDR3aa: CASSSRQFEAFF
abundance: .
j_gene: TRBJ1-1
v_gene: TRBV12-3/TRBV12-4
d_gene: .

CDR3nt: TGTGCCAGCGTTTGGACACCCGAAGGCGGGGAGCTGTTTTTT
CDR3aa: CASVWTPEGGELFF
abundance: once
j_gene: TRBJ2-2
v_gene: TRBV2
d_gene: .

CDR3nt: TGTGCCAGCAGTCCGGGACAGGGATGGACTGAAGCTTTCTTT
CDR3aa: CASSPGQGWTEAFF
abundance: .
j_gene: TRBJ1-1
v_gene: TRBV6-2/TRBV6-3
d_gene: TRBD1

CDR3nt: TGTGCCAGCAGCCGACCCTCTAGCGGGGACCTCAACACCGGGGAGCTGTTTTTT
CDR3aa: CASSRPSSGDLNTGELFF
abundance: few
j_gene: TRBJ2-2
v_gene: TRBV6-4
d_gene: TRBD2

CDR3nt: TGTGCCAGCAGTTCCAGGACTAGCGACTCCTACGAGCAGTACTTC
CDR3aa: CASSSRTSDSYEQYF
abundance: .
j_gene: TRBJ2-7
v_gene: TRBV28
d_gene: TRBD2

CDR3nt: TGCACCAGCAGCCAAGAGAGGACTAGCGGGTCCACCGATACGCAGTATTTT
CDR3aa: CTSSQERTSGSTDTQYF
abundance: .
j_gene: TRBJ2-3
v_gene: TRBV1
d_gene: .

CDR3nt: TGTGCCAGCAGTATGGACAGGGGGCTGTCCCTCGAGCAGTACTTC
CDR3aa: CASSMDRGLSLEQYF
abundance: .
j_gene: TRBJ2-7
v_gene: TRBV6-6
d_gene: TRBD1

CDR3nt: TGTGCCAGCAGGCGGGACAGGGGGGACACCGGGGAGCTGTTTTTT
CDR3aa: CASRRDRGDTGELFF
abundance: .
j_gene: TRBJ2-2
v_gene: TRBV9
d_gene: TRBD1

CDR3nt: TGTGCCAGCAGGCCGGGACAGCAAGACAATGAGCAGTTCTTC
CDR3aa: CASRPGQQDNEQFF
abundance: few
j_gene: TRBJ2-1
v_gene: TRBV2
d_gene: TRBD1

CDR3nt: TGTGCCATCAGTGAAGCGCTTTACACAGATACGCAGTATTTT
CDR3aa: CAISEALYTDTQYF
abundance: .
j_gene: TRBJ2-3
v_gene: TRBV10-3
d_gene: .